This T cell receptor beta chain was sequenced in a study of response to subunit inactivated influenza vaccine. The CDR3 totals 16 residues. The germline CDR1 and CDR2 sequences are KGHDR and SFDVKD. Trimming took 4 bases from V and 1 from J, leaving 14 bases between them. TCRdb used MiXCR to reprocess the RT-PCR reads, holding one entry per CDR3 protein. The table records hundreds of thousands of distinct CDR3 sequences, 11% of them present only once. Only a few counts were recorded for this clonotype. The same sample was also studied in work on T cells expressing NK-cell markers. This second study notes: The authors generated TCR beta cDNA through 5'RACE template switching with UMIs.

V gene TRBV24-1 combines with J gene TRBJ2-3; no clear D. Sequencing used PBMCs from blood, obtained on the day of vaccination. This sequence originates from a man aged 50 to 59 who received an inactivated influenza vaccine. The CDR3 DNA is TGTGCCACCAGTGACTCCGACGGTCAGGGCACAGATACGCAGTATTTT. This encodes CATSDSDGQGTDTQYF.